This TCR beta chain was observed in a study of T cells after yellow fever vaccination. Study findings and constraints: A weaker but faster secondary response was observed, peaking on day 5 versus 15.

MiXCR, applied by TCRdb to the 5' RACE reads, yields one record per CDR3 protein. The table lists a few hundred thousand distinct CDR3 sequences, 17% of them singletons. J lost 11 bases, V lost 0 bases, and 5 bases had no gene match. CDR3 length equals 14 residues. In germline, CDR1 is LGHNT, CDR2 FRNRAP. As for this clonotype: Its antigen remains unidentified.

The J gene is TRBJ2-3, the V gene TRBV12-5, with 10 bases lining up with TRBD2. Sample: PBMCs, taken more than 4 days after the first yellow fever vaccination. The sequence was collected from a man aged 18 to 29 who received the YFV17D yellow fever vaccine. The CDR3 sequence is CASGLVLSSGRQYF. In nucleotides, the CDR3 is TGTGCTAGTGGTTTGGTACTGTCTAGCGGGAGGCAGTATTTT.